This T cell receptor beta chain was retrieved from a study of siplizumab effects on memory and regulatory T cells. Unstimulated naive, memory, effector memory and TEMRA subsets were sequenced, and this was done in three donor pairs. Study observations and caveats: Memory cells that were CD4+ and unstimulated gave rise to alloreactive sequences, which siplizumab significantly reduced. Apparently more diverse than memory cells, naive T cells also seemed major alloresponse contributors.

Deletions cut 1 base from V and 4 bases from J, with 16 bases between. Germline V lookup: CDR1 GTSNPN, CDR2 SVGIG (reference sequence). The CDR3 is made up of 15 amino acids. Remarks on this clone: Its antigen is not known.

Sequenced by immunoSEQ multiplex PCR; TCRdb stores in-frame clones only, minus some. The repertoire includes about 50,000 clones, about 98% of them detected once, and less than 1.1% sits in the top ten. The specimen sequenced was naive CD8+ T cells sorted from blood. The gene calls are TRBV30 and TRBJ1-1; D is perhaps TRBD1 (5 bases). The origin of this receptor is a human donor in good health. This CDR3 reads CAWSEGYRGSTEAFF. CDR3 bases: TGTGCCTGGAGTGAGGGGTATCGGGGTAGCACTGAAGCTTTCTTT.